Listed below are T cell receptor beta chains from one sample, sequenced in a study of blood T cell repertoires in COVID-19. Using immunoSEQ multiplex PCR, the repertoire was profiled, and TCRdb retains in-frame clones only, with some absent. The sample includes roughly 170,000 clones, about 86% of them seen just once. The source material was peripheral blood. These receptors were collected from a man between 65 and 79 years old with active or convalescent COVID-19. Both conserved end residues are part of each CDR3.

TRBV5-6,CASGGGGARETQYF
TRBV3-1/TRBV3-2,CASSQAPPGTGNSPLHF
TRBV2,CASSEPTWTEAFF
TRBV29-1,CSVGGSGTDTQYF
TRBV25-1,CASSAPGTGGSEAFF
TRBV19,CASSIDQSAGNEQFF
TRBV18,CASSPGQELYGYTF
TRBV6-7,CASSLRDSVSGNTIYF
TRBV2,CASSELGGPNPEQFF
TRBV4-1,CASSQGVLAGAQETQYF
TRBV3-1/TRBV3-2,CASSQAGGGTEAFF
TRBV10-2,CASRDIQGNTEAFF
TRBV7-6,CASSLVSGQGTDTQYF
TRBV10-3,CAMAGTTGMNTEAFF
TRBV5-1,CASSPFPISGNTIYF
TRBV18,CASSPTAGGPHRETQYF
TRBV19,CASSMEGRREETQYF
TRBV7-9,CASSFPRQGWTEAFF
TRBV18,CASSPGVSPLHF
TRBV30,CAWSVRRVVDRGFHEQYF
TRBV6-5,CASSPQQGGYGYTF
TRBV6-5,CASNPSGRSHNEQFF
TRBV5-1,CASSFKTGWTEAFF
TRBV29-1,CSANHGGQETQYF
TRBV27,CASNATGALEETQYF
TRBV7-8,CASSLRQGGALGNEQFF
TRBV28,CASSTGTFYGYTF
TRBV18,CASSPTPYTEAFF
TRBV6-5,CASSYSQAANYGYTF
TRBV9,CASSVRGGQMNTEAFF
TRBV7-6,CASSLGGGGAFF
TRBV15,CATSRGAFTEAFF
TRBV9,CASSVSPRPGPGLASTDTQYF
TRBV11-2,CASRPGGDPEKQFF
TRBV5-1,CASSLGGQGSEKLFF
TRBV6-2/TRBV6-3,CASSFLPRGTEAFF
TRBV4-3,CASSRFRGPDTGELFF
TRBV2,CASSLRWGGPEKLFF
TRBV19,CASSEWLGGNSGANVLTF
TRBV28,CASSFTGRWTKTQYF
TRBV28,CASSLGQSQGFF
TRBV2,CASSERRGGQPQHF
TRBV7-8,CASSPRGARVGYGYTF
TRBV7-2,CASSPSGASNTGELFF
TRBV6-5,CASKGRKGTDTQYF
TRBV5-1,CASSSTQGLNTEAFF
TRBV2,CASSPGTGGALSGYTF
TRBV7-2,CASSSQNRGLGKLFF
TRBV7-2,CASSSPGTAEAFF
TRBV20-1,CSATQGGEQYF